This TCR beta chain was identified during a study of CD8+ T cells in alopecia areata. As for the study in general: Twice a day, 5 to 10 mg of oral tofacitinib was administered to treated patients. Whole-study results and caveats: Possibly because of HLA-related factors, TCR sharing was less clear across patients than in mice.

This clone was seen just once. The antigen remains unidentified. Researchers gathered lesional scalp punch biopsies and peripheral blood from patients with alopecia areata. Germline V gene lookup returns CDR1 MNHNS and CDR2 SASEGT. This CDR3 contains 14 residues. Trimming pared 7 bases from V and 4 bases from J, leaving 16 bases between. Extracted RNA was reverse transcribed into cDNA, the sequencing template. Generated by immunoSEQ multiplex PCR, the TCRdb table keeps only in-frame clones and is missing some. The profile covers 150,000 to 200,000 clones, with roughly 70% appearing a single time and roughly an eighth taken by the ten largest.

The TCR comes from a human donor with alopecia areata. J is TRBJ1-2 and V is TRBV6-1, with D possibly being TRBD1 (6 bases). The sample here was CD8+ T cells sorted from blood, taken at week 0. In nucleotides, the CDR3 is TGTGCCAGCACCACGGGGGGGGCGAGCTATGGCTACACCTTC. Residues: CASTTGGASYGYTF.